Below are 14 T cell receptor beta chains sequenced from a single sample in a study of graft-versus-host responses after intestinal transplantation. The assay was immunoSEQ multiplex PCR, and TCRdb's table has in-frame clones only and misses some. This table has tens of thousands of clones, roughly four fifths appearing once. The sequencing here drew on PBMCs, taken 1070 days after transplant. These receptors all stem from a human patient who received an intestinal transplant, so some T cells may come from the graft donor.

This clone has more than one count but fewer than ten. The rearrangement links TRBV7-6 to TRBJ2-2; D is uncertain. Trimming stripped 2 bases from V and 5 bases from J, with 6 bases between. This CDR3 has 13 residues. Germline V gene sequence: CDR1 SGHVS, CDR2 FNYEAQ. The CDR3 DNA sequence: TGTGCCAGCAGCTTACTCCATACCGGGGAGCTGTTTTTT. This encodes CASSLLHTGELFF.

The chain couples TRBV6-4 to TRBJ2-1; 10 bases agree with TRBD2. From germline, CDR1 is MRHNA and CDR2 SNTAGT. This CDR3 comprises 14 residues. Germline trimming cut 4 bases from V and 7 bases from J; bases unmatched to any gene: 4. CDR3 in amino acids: CASSVELAGNEQFF. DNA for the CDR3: TGTGCCAGCAGTGTGGAACTAGCGGGAAATGAGCAGTTCTTC.

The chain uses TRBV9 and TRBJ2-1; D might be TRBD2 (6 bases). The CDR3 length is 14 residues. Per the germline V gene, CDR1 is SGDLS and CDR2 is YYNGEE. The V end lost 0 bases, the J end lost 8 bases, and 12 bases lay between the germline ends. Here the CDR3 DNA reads TGTGCCAGCAGCGTAGGCGGGGTTGGCTATGAGCAGTTCTTC. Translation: CASSVGGVGYEQFF.

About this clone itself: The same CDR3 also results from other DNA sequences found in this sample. The CDR3 loop is CASSAGLNTEAFF. CDR3 in DNA: TGTGCCAGCAGCGCCGGGCTGAACACTGAAGCTTTCTTT. This chain uses TRBV9 with TRBJ1-1; D gene unclear. Trimming stripped 3 bases from V and 0 bases from J, with 6 bases between. The length of the CDR3 is 13 residues. The V gene's germline CDR1 is SGDLS and CDR2 YYNGEE. Supplemented by reference TRBV9 and TRBJ1-1, the full variable domain reads DSGVTQTPKHLITATGQRVTLRCSPRSGDLSVYWYQQSLDQGLQFLIQYYNGEERAKGNILERFSAQQFPDLHSELNLSSLELGDSALYFCASSAGLNTEAFFGQGTRLTVV.

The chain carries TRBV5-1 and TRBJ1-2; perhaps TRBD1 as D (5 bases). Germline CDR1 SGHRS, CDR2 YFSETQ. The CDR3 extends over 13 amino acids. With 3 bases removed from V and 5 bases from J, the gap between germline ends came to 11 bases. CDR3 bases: TGCGCCAGCAGCTATGAGACAGCGTATGGCTACACCTTC. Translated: CASSYETAYGYTF.

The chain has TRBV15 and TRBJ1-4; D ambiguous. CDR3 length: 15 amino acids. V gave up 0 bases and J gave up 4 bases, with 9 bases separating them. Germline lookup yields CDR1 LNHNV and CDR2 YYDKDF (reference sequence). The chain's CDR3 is CATSRDFAGNEKLFF. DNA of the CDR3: TGTGCCACCAGCAGAGATTTCGCGGGTAATGAAAAACTGTTTTTT.

The CDR3 region is CASSLVGGSQETQYF. CDR3 coding DNA: TGTGCCAGCAGCTTGGTCGGGGGATCACAAGAGACCCAGTACTTC. The V and J genes are TRBV5-5 and TRBJ2-5; TRBD2 might be the D (6 bases). Germline CDR1 SGHKS, CDR2 YYEKEE (reference sequence). The CDR3 has 15 residues. V lost 0 bases and J lost 2, with 11 bases in between. The full variable domain, rest sourced from reference TRBV5-5 and TRBJ2-5, is DAGVTQSPTHLIKTRGQQVTLRCSPISGHKSVSWYQQVLGQGPQFIFQYYEKEERGRGNFPDRFSARQFPNYSSELNVNALLLGDSALYLCASSLVGGSQETQYFGPGTRLLVL.

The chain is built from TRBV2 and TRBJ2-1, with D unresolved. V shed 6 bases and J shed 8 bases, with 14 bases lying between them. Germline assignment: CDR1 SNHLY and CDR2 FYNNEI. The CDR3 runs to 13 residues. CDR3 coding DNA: TGTGCCAGCAGGATAGACCCGTCCCATGAGCAGTTCTTC. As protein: CASRIDPSHEQFF.

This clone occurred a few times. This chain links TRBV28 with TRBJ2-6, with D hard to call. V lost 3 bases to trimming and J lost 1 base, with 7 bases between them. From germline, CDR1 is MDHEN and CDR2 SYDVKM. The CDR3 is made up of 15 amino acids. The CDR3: CASSFLGSGANVLTF. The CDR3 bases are TGTGCCAGCAGTTTTTTGGGTTCTGGGGCCAACGTCCTGACTTTC.

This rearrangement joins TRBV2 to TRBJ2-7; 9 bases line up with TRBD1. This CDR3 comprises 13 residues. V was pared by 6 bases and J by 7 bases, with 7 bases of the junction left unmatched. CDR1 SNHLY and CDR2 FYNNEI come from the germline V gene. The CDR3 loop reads CASRGTGPREQYF. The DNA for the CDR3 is TGTGCCAGCAGAGGGACAGGGCCGAGGGAGCAGTACTTC. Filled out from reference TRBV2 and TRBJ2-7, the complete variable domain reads EPEVTQTPSHQVTQMGQEVILRCVPISNHLYFYWYRQILGQKVEFLVSFYNNEISEKSEIFDDQFSVERPDGSNFTLKIRSTKLEDSAMYFCASRGTGPREQYFGPGTRLTVT.

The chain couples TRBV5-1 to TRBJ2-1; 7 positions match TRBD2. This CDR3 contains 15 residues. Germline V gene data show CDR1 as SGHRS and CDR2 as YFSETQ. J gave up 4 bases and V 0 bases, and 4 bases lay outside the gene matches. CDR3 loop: CASSLGGTKYNEQFF. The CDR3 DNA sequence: TGCGCCAGCAGCTTGGGGGGGACTAAATACAATGAGCAGTTCTTC.

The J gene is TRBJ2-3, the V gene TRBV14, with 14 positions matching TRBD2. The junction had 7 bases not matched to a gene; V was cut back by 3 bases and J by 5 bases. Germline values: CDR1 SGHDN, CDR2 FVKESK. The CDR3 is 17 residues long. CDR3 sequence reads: CASSHPTSGGARDTQYF. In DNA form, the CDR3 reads TGTGCCAGCAGCCACCCGACTAGCGGGGGGGCCAGAGATACGCAGTATTTT.

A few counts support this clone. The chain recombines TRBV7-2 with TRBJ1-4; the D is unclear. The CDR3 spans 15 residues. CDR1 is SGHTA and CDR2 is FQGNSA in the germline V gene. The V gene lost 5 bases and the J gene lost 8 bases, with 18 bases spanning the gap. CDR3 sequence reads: CASSQRGGREEKLFF. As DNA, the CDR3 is TGTGCCAGCAGCCAACGAGGTGGGAGGGAAGAAAAACTGTTTTTT. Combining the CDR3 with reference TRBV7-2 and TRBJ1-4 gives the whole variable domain GAGVSQSPSNKVTEKGKDVELRCDPISGHTALYWYRQSLGQGLEFLIYFQGNSAPDKSGLPSDRFSAERTGGSVSTLTIQRTQQEDSAVYLCASSQRGGREEKLFFGSGTQLSVL.

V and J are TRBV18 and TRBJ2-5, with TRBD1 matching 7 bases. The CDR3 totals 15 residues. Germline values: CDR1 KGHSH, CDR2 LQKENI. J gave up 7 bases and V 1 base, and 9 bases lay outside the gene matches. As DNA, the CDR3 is TGTGCCAGCTCACCACGCCGAACAGGGGAAGGGACCCAGTACTTC. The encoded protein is CASSPRRTGEGTQYF.